This paragraph covers one T cell receptor beta chain sequence. It lacks a known antigen. No much larger clone is present one base from it, and per-base qualities are unavailable. V and J are trimmed by 5 bases and 7 bases, and the gene matches miss 8 bases of the junction. Spanning cysteine to phenylalanine, the CDR3 consists of 15 amino acids. The CDR3 DNA has 45 bases and is translated from base 1. CDR1 and CDR2 (SNHLY, FYNNEI) derive from the germline V gene. Library preparation used the immunoSEQ multiplex PCR assay. DNA from the cultured and isolated CD4+ T cells underwent TCR beta CDR3 sequencing. Regarding the original processing steps: The analysis removed non-productive TCR sequences, trimmed reads to the CDR3 region, and retained only CDR3s that were 7 or more amino acids long. Antigen-specific clonotypes were identified with the MANAFEST web app by comparing expansion in peptide wells against reference cultures. To count as positive, a clone had to show expansion at FDR<0.05 compared with the reference and with all other wells, an odds ratio above 5, and a frequency above 0.1% in two replicate wells. Cross-reactive clonotypes were defined as significantly expanded in SARS-CoV-2 spike wells and in at least one common cold coronavirus spike condition. CDR3 similarity was assessed by Levenshtein distance with the stringdist R package, and unrooted trees were built with ape in R 3.6.1. TCRdb's version of the immuneACCESS table is confined to in-frame rearrangements and falls short of the full clone set. An unresolved V gene accounts for under half of the shortfall where checked; the remainder is of unknown origin. D and trimming were read from the DNA, whereas the V and J calls and clone size are those reported in that table. This sample gives 23,000 or so clones in total; roughly 76% of them show up just once. The leading ten clones occupy about 5.3% of the sample.

In the ViraFEST assay, PBMC were stimulated with viral peptide pools, and TCR sequencing was then used to find antigen-specific CD4+ T cell clonotypes based on their expansion. After around ten days of culture, CD4+ T cells were isolated with the EasySep CD4+ T cell isolation kit. Two doses of either the BNT162b2 or the mRNA-1273 mRNA SARS-CoV-2 vaccine were administered to participants. None of the healthy vaccine recipients had a prior SARS-CoV-2 infection, which was confirmed by nucleocapsid antibody tests that came back negative both before and after vaccination. Approximately 2 million PBMC per well were cultured with about 10 ug/ml peptides in IMDM containing approximately 4.7% human AB serum, 8.5 to 10 IU/ml IL-2 and gentamicin. Half of the culture medium was replaced with fresh IL-2-containing medium on days 3 and 7. Unless otherwise noted, each peptide stimulation condition was cultured in triplicate wells. Using Ficoll-Paque Plus gradient centrifugation, PBMC were separated from whole blood and then either used fresh or cryopreserved at -140C. The spike proteins of SARS-CoV-2 and of the common cold coronaviruses HCoV-NL63, HCoV-OC43 and HCoV-229E were spanned by overlapping peptide pools. The QIAamp micro DNA kit was used to extract genomic DNA from the cultured CD4+ T cells.

The record originates from a study of vaccination effects on CD4 cells after COVID-19 (dated by TCRdb to between 2022 and 2023). Describing the broader study: Post-vaccine samples across the study were collected a median of 72 days after the second dose, with a range of 14 to 241. In both COVID-19 convalescent patients and infection-naive vaccine recipients, the study compared SARS-CoV-2 spike-specific CD4+ TCR repertoires from before mRNA vaccination with those from after it. Cultures from other donors in the study were sequenced with the Oncomine TCR Beta short-read assay on an Illumina iSeq 100. The full study included fewer than eleven COVID-19 convalescent patients and several SARS-CoV-2-naive healthy vaccine recipients.

The investigation overall reported the following: Both infection-induced and vaccine-induced clones contracted markedly at late post-vaccination timepoints, which is consistent with waning T cell responses. Only a small number of convalescent patients were included, and no early post-infection timepoints were available, which limited the study. Among healthy vaccine recipients, nearly all vaccine-induced clones were SARS-CoV-2 mono-reactive, and only 1 of 255 was cross-reactive with common cold coronaviruses.

This TCR was recovered from a human donor who received a COVID-19 vaccine. Some clones in this sample may be carry-over from other donors' samples. The chain joins TRBV2 to TRBJ1-6, with 7 bases matching TRBD1. The sequencing here drew on CD4+ T cells from PBMCs cultured with SARS-CoV-2 spike peptides, taken after COVID-19 vaccination. The sample's cell subset or site label, in plain terms: SARS-CoV-2 spike overlapping peptide pool stimulation. The bases read TGTGCCAGCAGTTTGACAGGGATCGGCAATTCACCCCTCCACTTT. This gives the protein CASSLTGIGNSPLHF.